The next 22 T cell receptor beta chains were all read from a single sample in a study of T cells in Graves' hyperthyroidism and ophthalmopathy. What was amplified from RNA transcripts were TCR beta CDR3 regions. HTBI primers drove first-round RT-PCR of the TCR CDR3. From the multiplex PCR reads, TCRdb called clonotypes with MiXCR, one entry per CDR3 protein. The sample has roughly 300,000 distinct CDR3 sequences, about 21% seen once. The specimen was blood. The receptors were sampled from a woman aged 50 to 60 with Graves' hyperthyroidism.

There are many counts of this clonotype. This chain uses TRBV18 with TRBJ2-7; possible D gene TRBD1, 6 bases. Germline V gives CDR1 KGHSH, CDR2 LQKENI. The CDR3 has 13 amino acids. Trimming removed 3 bases at V and 4 bases at J, with 10 bases between. CDR3 DNA: TGTGCCAGCTCACCCCGCCAGGGGTACGAGCAGTACTTC. It translates to CASSPRQGYEQYF.

This clonotype was detected many times. The rearrangement links TRBV3-1 to TRBJ2-3; D uncertain. The CDR3 sequence is 15 residues long. Per the germline V gene, CDR1 is LGHDT and CDR2 is YNNKEL (reference sequence). Trimming removed 5 bases from V and 1 base from J, with 13 bases in between. This CDR3 reads CASSSRVLGTDTQYF. CDR3 nucleotide sequence: TGTGCCAGCAGCTCCCGCGTCCTCGGCACAGATACGCAGTATTTT.

This clonotype occurred once. V gene TRBV7-9 combines with J gene TRBJ2-5; 7 bases agree with TRBD1. V lost 4 bases, J lost 3 bases, and 5 bases stayed unmatched. CDR3 size: 14 residues. The germline V gene encodes CDR1 SEHNR and CDR2 FQNEAQ (reference sequence). CDR3 amino acids: CASSSDRDEETQYF. The CDR3 DNA sequence: TGTGCCAGCAGCTCTGACAGGGACGAAGAGACCCAGTACTTC.

V gene TRBV29-1 combines with J gene TRBJ1-2, with D possibly matching TRBD1 (6 bases). V shed 6 bases and J shed 5 bases, with 16 bases lying between them. The CDR3 runs 13 residues. CDR1 and CDR2 (germline): SQVTM, ANQGSEA. CDR3 protein: CSVQTGQHYGYTF. CDR3 DNA: TGCAGCGTCCAGACAGGACAGCATTATGGCTACACCTTC.

The chain recombines TRBV7-9 with TRBJ2-5; weak D call: TRBD2 (6 bases). Germline values: CDR1 SEHNR, CDR2 FQNEAQ (reference sequence). V was clipped by 1 base and J by 2 bases, with 11 bases between them. This CDR3 has 15 residues. The CDR3 DNA reads as TGTGCCAGCAGCTTAGTGTCGGCGGGACAAGAGACCCAGTACTTC. This gives the protein CASSLVSAGQETQYF.

This clonotype was detected many times. The V and J genes are TRBV19 and TRBJ2-4; 7 positions agree with TRBD1. The germline CDR1 and CDR2 sequences are LNHDA and SQIVND (reference sequence). The junction had 4 bases not matched to a gene; V was cut back by 6 bases and J by 2 bases. This CDR3 is built from 14 residues. The DNA of the CDR3 is TGTGCCAGTAGCGAGGACAGGTCCAAAAACATTCAGTACTTC. The encoded protein is CASSEDRSKNIQYF.

This clonotype was seen ten or more times. The chain links TRBV9 to TRBJ1-1; D is possibly TRBD1 (5 bases). CDR1 and CDR2 from the germline V gene are SGDLS and YYNGEE. The CDR3 is made up of 15 amino acids. The V and J ends lost 2 bases and 3 bases respectively, with 14 bases between them. The DNA of the CDR3 is TGTGCCAGCAGCGTTGGCGGGGGTATCTACACTGAAGCTTTCTTT. As protein: CASSVGGGIYTEAFF.

At least ten counts were recorded for this clonotype. The gene calls are TRBV27 and TRBJ1-1; TRBD1 is a possible D gene (6 bases). Trimming shortened V by 5 bases and J by 3 bases, and 16 bases separated the two germline ends. In germline, CDR1 is MNHEY, CDR2 SMNVEV (reference sequence). This CDR3 is built from 15 residues. CDR3 DNA sequence: TGTGCCAGCAGTAACGCAGGGGTTAGGGACACTGAAGCTTTCTTT. Translation gives CASSNAGVRDTEAFF.

The table lists this clonotype with a few counts. The V and J genes are TRBV5-1 and TRBJ2-2; the match to TRBD2 covers 10 bases. Germline loops: CDR1 SGHRS, CDR2 YFSETQ. The CDR3 consists of 16 residues. Trimming cost V 0 bases and J 4 bases; bases outside gene matches: 3. CDR3 protein: CASSLASGRATGELFF. The CDR3 DNA sequence: TGCGCCAGCAGCTTGGCCAGCGGGAGGGCCACCGGGGAGCTGTTTTTT.

At least ten counts were recorded for this clonotype. The V and J genes are TRBV12-3 or TRBV12-4 and TRBJ2-3, with 8 bases that match TRBD1. With 5 bases clipped from V and 6 bases from J, the junction kept 10 bases outside the gene matches. CDR3 length equals 15 residues. The CDR3 region is CASSRGTGLGDTQYF. In nucleotides, the CDR3 is TGTGCCAGCAGTCGAGGGACAGGCCTTGGGGATACGCAGTATTTT.

This clonotype was seen many times. The V and J genes are TRBV12-3 or TRBV12-4 and TRBJ2-3; TRBD2 is a possible D gene (5 bases). This CDR3 region has 12 residues. V was cut by 5 bases and J by 5 bases, with 8 bases left in between. The chain's CDR3 is CASSRAGDTQYF. CDR3 DNA sequence: TGTGCCAGCAGTCGCGCGGGAGATACGCAGTATTTT.

The genes are TRBV20-1 and TRBJ1-2; D unclear. Per germline, CDR1 DFQATT and CDR2 SNEGSKA (reference sequence). Trimming shortened V by 1 base and J by 1 base, and 7 bases separated the two germline ends. The CDR3 totals 13 residues. The CDR3 here is CSARGTVNYGYTF. CDR3 nucleotide sequence: TGCAGTGCTAGAGGAACAGTTAACTATGGCTACACCTTC.

The sample holds a few counts of this clonotype. The V call is TRBV19, the J call TRBJ1-5, with 9 bases fitting TRBD1. V dropped 6 bases and J dropped 0; count of bases not matched to a gene: 9. The CDR3 runs 17 residues. CDR1 is LNHDA and CDR2 is SQIVND in the germline V gene (reference sequence). The CDR3 nucleotides are TGTGCCAGTAGACTGACAGGGGGAAGCGATAGCAATCAGCCCCAGCATTTT. Translating gives CASRLTGGSDSNQPQHF.

This clonotype showed up just a few times. The V call is TRBV5-1, the J call TRBJ2-3; a possible D gene is TRBD2 (5 bases). Germline assignment: CDR1 SGHRS and CDR2 YFSETQ. There are 13 residues in the CDR3. The V end lost 4 bases, the J end lost 6 bases, and 12 bases lay between the germline ends. The CDR3 region has the DNA TGCGCCAGCAGCGGTACTAGTTTTGATACGCAGTATTTT. Residues: CASSGTSFDTQYF.

This clonotype was picked up many times. The gene calls are TRBV10-3 and TRBJ2-5; 9 bases map to TRBD2. The CDR3 spans 17 residues. Germline V CDR1 and CDR2: ENHRY, SYGVKD. Trimming took 10 bases from V and 2 from J; bases not matched to a gene: 17. CDR3 bases: TGTGCCAGCTACCCCGGGACTAGCACCACCTCACAAGAGACCCAGTACTTC. Protein sequence: CASYPGTSTTSQETQYF.

In the case of this clonotype: One end of the junction fails to match germline, which may point to a read error. This chain links TRBV9 with TRBJ2-3; TRBD1 or TRBD2 may be the D gene (5 bases each). The V gene's germline CDR1 is SGDLS and CDR2 YYNGEE. The CDR3 has 13 residues. The DNA of the CDR3 is TGCGCCAGCGAGGGGCCGAGCACAGATACGCAGTATTTT. It yields the protein CASEGPSTDTQYF.

The chain recombines TRBV13 with TRBJ1-1; possibly TRBD1 for D (5 bases). The CDR3 loop spans 12 amino acids. CDR1 and CDR2 (germline): PRHDT, FYEKMQ (reference sequence). Trimming took off 2 bases at V and 8 bases at J, with 9 bases between the two ends. CDR3 DNA: TGTGCCAGCAGCTTATACAGGACCGAAGCTTTCTTT. Translation gives CASSLYRTEAFF.

This clonotype was counted a few times. V gene TRBV9 combines with J gene TRBJ2-3, with 8 bases that match TRBD2. The V gene's germline CDR1 is SGDLS and CDR2 YYNGEE. The CDR3 length is 16 residues. The J segment lost 6 bases and the V segment lost 3 bases, leaving 12 bases of the junction unmatched. In nucleotides, the CDR3 is TGTGCCAGCAGCGCAACGACGGGGGGGCATTGGGATACGCAGTATTTT. This translates into CASSATTGGHWDTQYF.

This clonotype was observed at least ten times. The chain has TRBV28 and TRBJ2-5; TRBD2 matches at 10 bases. Trimming at V came to 7 bases and at J to 4 bases, leaving 12 bases not matched to a gene. The length of the CDR3 is 16 residues. In germline, CDR1 is MDHEN, CDR2 SYDVKM. CDR3 nucleotides: TGTGCCAGCACTGGGGGTCAGCGGGGGGGCGCAGAGACCCAGTACTTC. Translating gives CASTGGQRGGAETQYF. The full variable domain, with the rest looked up from reference TRBV28 and TRBJ2-5, is DVKVTQSSRYLVKRTGEKVFLECVQDMDHENMFWYRQDPGLGLRLIYFSYDVKMKEKGDIPEGYSVSREKKERFSLILESASTNQTSMYLCASTGGQRGGAETQYFGPGTRLLVL.

The rearrangement links TRBV3-1 to TRBJ1-4; 9 nucleotides align to TRBD1. Trimming cost V 1 base and J 1 base; bases outside gene matches: 1. The CDR3 is 16 amino acids. CDR1 and CDR2 (germline): LGHDT, YNNKEL (reference sequence). This CDR3 is CASSQADRGTNEKLFF. CDR3 nucleotide sequence: TGTGCCAGCAGCCAAGCGGACAGGGGAACTAATGAAAAACTGTTTTTT.

The chain has TRBV5-4 and TRBJ2-1, with TRBD1 identical over 8 bases. Germline lookup yields CDR1 SGHNT and CDR2 YYREEE (reference sequence). With V trimmed by 1 base and J by 6 bases, 6 bases remained unmatched. CDR3 length: 15 residues. CDR3 coding DNA: TGTGCCAGCAGCTTGCGGACAGGGCCCTCCAATGAGCAGTTCTTC. Its protein product is CASSLRTGPSNEQFF.

This clonotype was detected many times. The chain joins TRBV13 to TRBJ1-2; perhaps TRBD1 as D (6 bases). CDR3 length equals 14 residues. Germline-derived CDR1 and CDR2 are PRHDT and FYEKMQ (reference sequence). Trimming pared 6 bases from V and 5 bases from J, leaving 16 bases between. The CDR3 nucleotides are TGTGCCAGCAGGTCGACAGGCCTTAGATATGGCTACACCTTC. Protein: CASRSTGLRYGYTF.